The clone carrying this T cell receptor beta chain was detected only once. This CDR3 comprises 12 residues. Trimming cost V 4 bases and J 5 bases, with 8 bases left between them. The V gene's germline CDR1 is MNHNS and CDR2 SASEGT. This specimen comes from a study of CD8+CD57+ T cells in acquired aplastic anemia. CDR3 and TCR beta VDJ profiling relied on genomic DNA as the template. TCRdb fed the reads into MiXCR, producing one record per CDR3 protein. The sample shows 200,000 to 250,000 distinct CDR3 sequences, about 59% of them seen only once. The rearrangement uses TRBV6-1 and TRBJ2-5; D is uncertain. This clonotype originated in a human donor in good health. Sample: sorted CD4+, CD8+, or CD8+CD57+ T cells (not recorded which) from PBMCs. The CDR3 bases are TGTGCCAGCAGTGTACGAGCGGAGACCCAGTACTTC. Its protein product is CASSVRAETQYF.